This TCR beta chain originates from a study of monozygotic twins with inflammatory bowel disease. Points on this clonotype: Its cognate antigen is unknown.

In germline, CDR1 is SNHLY, CDR2 FYNNEI. CDR3 length: 14 residues. Via template switching, UMIs carrying a 6-nucleotide sample barcode were introduced. TCRdb reprocessed the 5' RACE reads; each CDR3 protein has one entry and no DNA is given. Here the sample table reports around 370,000 distinct CDR3 sequences. Each donor had about 2.5 ml of blood drawn. General observations from the study: The study supported no single strong signal or clonotype linked to IBD. Among IBD patients, TCRbeta diversity (inverse Simpson) was lower than in healthy co-twins.

The source material was blood. The TCR originated in a human donor with ulcerative colitis or Crohn's disease, or a healthy co-twin of an affected twin (not recorded which). The rearrangement uses TRBV2 and TRBJ2-1; the TRBD2 assignment by TCRdb is unverifiable without DNA. The CDR3 sequence: CASIQAGGYNEQFF.